These 28 T cell receptor beta chains came from one sample sequenced in a study of cytomegalovirus exposure and HLA in healthy donors. With 60 Vbeta and 13 Jbeta primers, the PCR was carried out. The assay was immunoSEQ multiplex PCR, and TCRdb's table has in-frame clones only and misses some. There are about 160,000 clones in the sample; around 64% occur only once, and approximately 2.8% lies in the top ten. The sequenced sample consisted of PBMCs. The receptors originated from a woman aged 25 to 39 in good health and CMV-seronegative.

This clone was seen a handful of times. The chain recombines TRBV19 with TRBJ2-7; 9 nucleotides line up with TRBD1. The trim removed 1 base at V and 0 bases at J, leaving 1 base unmatched. Per the germline V gene, CDR1 is LNHDA and CDR2 is SQIVND (reference sequence). The CDR3 consists of 15 residues. In nucleotides, the CDR3 is TGTGCCAGTAGTATAGGGACAGGGGCCTCCTACGAGCAGTACTTC. Residues: CASSIGTGASYEQYF.

This clone appeared a single time. CDR3 protein: CASSMVAAGRTGELFF. In nucleotides, the CDR3 is TGTGCCAGTAGTATGGTAGCGGCAGGGCGAACCGGGGAGCTGTTTTTT. The chain couples TRBV19 to TRBJ2-2, with D tentatively TRBD2 (6 bases). V gave up 3 bases and J gave up 5 bases, with 16 bases separating them. The germline CDR1 and CDR2 sequences are LNHDA and SQIVND (reference sequence). The length of the CDR3 is 16 residues.

V gene TRBV10-3 combines with J gene TRBJ2-7; no clear D. Deletions cut 2 bases from V and 1 base from J, with 6 bases between. The CDR3 extends over 13 amino acids. Germline lookup yields CDR1 ENHRY and CDR2 SYGVKD. The CDR3 bases are TGTGCCATCAGTGAGACAGCTTCCTACGAGCAGTACTTC. This translates into CAISETASYEQYF.

This clone was counted only a few times. The chain employs TRBV5-8 and TRBJ2-1; 7 bases align to TRBD1. This CDR3 has 14 amino acids. In germline, CDR1 is SGHTS, CDR2 YDEGEE. Losses at the gene ends were 4 bases for V and 3 bases for J; bases not matched to a gene: 4. The CDR3 spells CASSVGTVYNEQFF. The CDR3 DNA sequence: TGTGCCAGCAGCGTCGGGACAGTCTACAATGAGCAGTTCTTC.

The chain employs TRBV7-9 and TRBJ1-1; 10 positions match TRBD1. The CDR3 spans 14 residues. Germline values: CDR1 SEHNR, CDR2 FQNEAQ (reference sequence). The V and J ends lost 4 bases and 7 bases, in that order; junction bases with no gene match: 6. CDR3 in DNA: TGTGCCAGCAGCTACCGGGACAGGGGTATTGAAGCTTTCTTT. Protein: CASSYRDRGIEAFF.

CDR3 bases: TGTGCCAGCAGCTTAGAAGGGACAGGGGTAGGGCTATCTGGAAACACCATATATTTT. Protein product: CASSLEGTGVGLSGNTIYF. V is TRBV7-2 and J is TRBJ1-3; 10 bases are a match to TRBD1. The CDR3 consists of 19 residues. The V and J ends lost 1 base and 1 base, in that order; junction bases with no gene match: 10. Germline CDR1 reads SGHTA; CDR2 reads FQGNSA.

This clone was observed a handful of times. J is TRBJ2-7 and V is TRBV4-1, with 11 bases aligning to TRBD2. This CDR3 comprises 16 residues. The trim removed 1 base at V and 2 bases at J, leaving 4 bases unmatched. CDR1 is MGHRA, CDR2 YSYEKL, per germline. DNA for the CDR3: TGCGCCAGCAGCCAAGCAGGGACTAGCGGTACCTACGAGCAGTACTTC. Amino acid sequence: CASSQAGTSGTYEQYF.

The V and J genes are TRBV7-9 and TRBJ1-1; D is perhaps TRBD1 (5 bases). V lost 5 bases, J lost 2 bases, and 12 bases lay in between. The CDR3 contains 14 residues. Per germline, CDR1 SEHNR and CDR2 FQNEAQ (reference sequence). CDR3 amino acids: CASSTRTSNTEAFF. Here the CDR3 DNA reads TGTGCCAGCAGCACACGGACAAGTAACACTGAAGCTTTCTTT.

This chain uses TRBV27 with TRBJ1-1, with 9 bases lining up with TRBD1. In germline, CDR1 is MNHEY, CDR2 SMNVEV (reference sequence). The CDR3 totals 14 residues. V trimming: 4 bases; J trimming: 3 bases; junction bases outside the gene matches: 3. The CDR3 DNA reads TGTGCCAGCAGTTGGGACAGGGCCGACACTGAAGCTTTCTTT. It encodes CASSWDRADTEAFF.

The CDR3 loop is CASSPGQGGTDTQYF. In nucleotides, the CDR3 is TGTGCCAGCAGCCCTGGTCAGGGGGGCACAGATACGCAGTATTTT. The chain carries TRBV5-5 and TRBJ2-3; 7 bases match TRBD1. The J segment lost 1 base and the V segment lost 4 bases, leaving 6 bases of the junction unmatched. The CDR3 sequence is 15 residues long. CDR1 and CDR2 (germline): SGHKS, YYEKEE (reference sequence).

The chain uses TRBV7-8 and TRBJ2-5, with 7 positions matching TRBD2. Germline V gene data show CDR1 as SGHVS and CDR2 as FQNEAQ. This CDR3 comprises 16 residues. J gave up 4 bases and V 1 base, and 9 bases lay outside the gene matches. The CDR3 coding sequence is TGTGCCAGCAGCTTAGGAGGTGGGAGGGGTGGAGAGACCCAGTACTTC. Its translation: CASSLGGGRGGETQYF.

In its sample, this clone was seen once. This chain links TRBV15 with TRBJ2-1; a weak D match, TRBD2 (6 bases). The V end lost 4 bases, the J end lost 5 bases, and 18 bases lay between the germline ends. The length of the CDR3 is 16 residues. Germline values: CDR1 LNHNV, CDR2 YYDKDF (reference sequence). As DNA, the CDR3 is TGTGCCACCAGCACCGAGGGGTGGAGGGCGGACAATGAGCAGTTCTTC. Amino acids: CATSTEGWRADNEQFF.

This clone appeared a few times. The genes are TRBV5-1 and TRBJ1-1; tentatively, D is TRBD1 (6 bases). With 4 bases removed from V and 5 bases from J, the gap between germline ends came to 15 bases. The CDR3 consists of 14 residues. Per the germline V gene, CDR1 is SGHRS and CDR2 is YFSETQ. This CDR3 is CASSPPAGVTEAFF. The CDR3 nucleotides are TGCGCCAGCAGCCCTCCCGCAGGGGTTACTGAAGCTTTCTTT.

Only a few counts were recorded for this clone. Other DNA sequences in the sample encode the same CDR3. The chain employs TRBV5-1 and TRBJ2-1, with 7 bases lining up with TRBD2. V trimming: 4 bases; J trimming: 2 bases; junction bases outside the gene matches: 3. The germline V gene has CDR1 SGHRS and CDR2 YFSETQ. The length of the CDR3 is 14 residues. In nucleotides, the CDR3 is TGCGCCAGCAGCCCTAGCGGTGCCTACAATGAGCAGTTCTTC. Translating gives CASSPSGAYNEQFF.

The V call is TRBV12-5, the J call TRBJ1-5, with D maybe TRBD1 (6 bases). Germline loops: CDR1 LGHNT, CDR2 FRNRAP. Trimming took off 5 bases at V and 6 bases at J, with 11 bases between the two ends. This CDR3 contains 13 residues. The CDR3 nucleotides read TGTGCTAGTGGTCCCCAGGGGAGTCAGCCCCAGCATTTT. Amino acid sequence: CASGPQGSQPQHF.

The gene calls are TRBV28 and TRBJ1-3, with D hard to call. Trimming shortened V by 8 bases and J by 8 bases, and 22 bases separated the two germline ends. Germline lookup yields CDR1 MDHEN and CDR2 SYDVKM. This CDR3 spans 15 amino acids. This CDR3 reads CASVTGSLGRDTIYF. DNA of the CDR3: TGTGCCAGCGTAACCGGGTCCCTTGGCCGAGACACCATATATTTT.

J is TRBJ2-7 and V is TRBV7-8; D is possibly TRBD2 (5 bases). Germline-derived CDR1 and CDR2 are SGHVS and FQNEAQ. Deletions cut 5 bases from V and 0 bases from J, with 11 bases between. This CDR3 has 14 amino acids. CDR3: CASSLRESSYEQYF. CDR3 nucleotides: TGTGCCAGCAGCCTCCGGGAAAGCTCCTACGAGCAGTACTTC.

The chain uses TRBV28 and TRBJ1-1; 8 nucleotides line up with TRBD1. Germline V gene sequence: CDR1 MDHEN, CDR2 SYDVKM. The CDR3 sequence is 16 residues long. The V and J ends lost 6 bases and 1 base, in that order; junction bases with no gene match: 10. CDR3 sequence: CASRLDRGMRNTEAFF. CDR3 nucleotide sequence: TGTGCCAGCAGACTAGACAGGGGTATGAGGAACACTGAAGCTTTCTTT.

The V and J genes are TRBV4-2 and TRBJ2-7, with TRBD1 matching over 9 bases. The CDR3 runs to 16 residues. Germline V gene data show CDR1 as LGHNA and CDR2 as YNFKEQ. Trimming took 0 bases from V and 7 from J; bases not matched to a gene: 10. The CDR3: CASSQEVGQGRWEQYF. The CDR3, as DNA: TGTGCCAGCAGCCAAGAGGTTGGACAGGGGCGTTGGGAGCAGTACTTC.

This clone showed up just a few times. The V call is TRBV4-3, the J call TRBJ2-7, with D perhaps matching TRBD2 (6 bases). The CDR3 has 17 residues. V lost 0 bases, J lost 0 bases, and 15 bases lay in between. Germline CDR1 LGHNA, CDR2 YSLEER. The CDR3 nucleotides read TGCGCCAGCAGCCAAGAATTGGTGGCGGGGAGCTCCTACGAGCAGTACTTC. The encoded protein is CASSQELVAGSSYEQYF.

The chain joins TRBV4-2 to TRBJ2-1, with D tentatively TRBD2 (6 bases). This CDR3 spans 15 amino acids. Trimming cost V 1 base and J 10 bases, with 17 bases left between them. Germline V lookup: CDR1 LGHNA, CDR2 YNFKEQ. The chain's CDR3 is CASSQGLGTFGEQFF. DNA for the CDR3: TGTGCCAGCAGCCAAGGACTAGGGACCTTTGGGGAGCAGTTCTTC.

The V gene is TRBV19, the J gene TRBJ2-1; TRBD2 matches 7 bases. Germline V gives CDR1 LNHDA, CDR2 SQIVND (reference sequence). This CDR3 region has 16 residues. J lost 3 bases, V lost 0 bases, and 5 bases had no gene match. The CDR3 DNA follows: TGTGCCAGTAGTATAGAAGGCGGGAGCTACTACAATGAGCAGTTCTTC. Encoded protein: CASSIEGGSYYNEQFF.

This clone was seen more than once but under ten times. This chain uses TRBV27 with TRBJ2-7, with 8 bases that match TRBD1. CDR3 length: 17 residues. J was trimmed by 5 bases and V by 6 bases; bases with no gene match: 18. Germline values: CDR1 MNHEY, CDR2 SMNVEV (reference sequence). The CDR3 here is CASSLGSDRGVSDEQYF. In nucleotides, the CDR3 is TGTGCCAGCAGCTTGGGAAGCGACAGGGGAGTGTCGGACGAGCAGTACTTC.

This clone appeared once. V and J are TRBV5-1 and TRBJ2-3, with 7 bases lining up with TRBD2. Unmatched junction bases numbered 4, after V lost 0 bases and J lost 0 bases. The CDR3 is 16 residues long. CDR1 SGHRS and CDR2 YFSETQ come from the germline V gene. The CDR3 loop reads CASSLGLAVSTDTQYF. The CDR3 DNA reads as TGCGCCAGCAGCTTGGGGCTAGCGGTTAGCACAGATACGCAGTATTTT.

There are a few counts of this clone. The chain is built from TRBV4-1 and TRBJ1-5; no clear D. In germline, CDR1 is MGHRA, CDR2 YSYEKL. This CDR3 comprises 14 residues. The germline V and J ends were trimmed by 1 base and 6 bases, with 10 bases remaining between them. This CDR3 reads CASSQGPNGQPQHF. CDR3 sequence (DNA): TGCGCCAGCAGCCAAGGTCCGAACGGTCAGCCCCAGCATTTT.

The chain is built from TRBV19 and TRBJ1-5, with 11 positions matching TRBD1. V trimming: 4 bases; J trimming: 7 bases; junction bases outside the gene matches: 6. This CDR3 has 15 residues. Germline V CDR1 and CDR2: LNHDA, SQIVND (reference sequence). The CDR3 is CASSNGQGAWQPQHF. The DNA for the CDR3 is TGTGCCAGTAGTAACGGACAGGGGGCATGGCAGCCCCAGCATTTT.

This chain joins TRBV6-1 and TRBJ1-5; D gene uncertain. V dropped 6 bases and J dropped 5 bases, with 11 bases sitting between them. CDR3 length equals 13 residues. The germline CDR1 and CDR2 sequences are MNHNS and SASEGT. The CDR3 coding sequence is TGTGCCAGCAGGGCCCGATTTGATCAGCCCCAGCATTTT. Translating it yields CASRARFDQPQHF.

This chain joins TRBV7-2 and TRBJ2-2, with D maybe TRBD2 (8 bases). V was pared by 0 bases and J by 6 bases, with 14 bases between. The CDR3 sequence is 16 residues long. Germline CDR1 and CDR2: SGHTA and FQGNSA. The CDR3 sequence: CASSLAGTAGAGELFF. In DNA, the CDR3 is TGTGCCAGCAGCTTAGCGGGGACAGCGGGGGCCGGGGAGCTGTTTTTT.